This is a list of T cell receptor beta chains from one sample in a study of CD8 T cells in Susac syndrome. TCRdb recomputed calls from the immunoSEQ multiplex PCR reads with MiXCR, one row per CDR3 protein. The data show approximately 190,000 distinct CDR3 sequences, over 90% seen once. The sequenced sample was CD8+ T cells from PBMCs. These receptors were collected from a human donor with Susac syndrome. Both conserved end residues are part of each CDR3. A D gene is named only where the DNA matches it firmly. Size is stated for part of the rows, as once, few or many counts, or as a class when the clone is expanded.

TGTGCCAGCAGTCCCTCGACAGGGGGGAATGGCTACACCTTC	CASSPSTGGNGYTF	TRBV6-5	NA	TRBJ1-2	TRBD1
TGTGCCAGCAAAGGACAGGGCTCTTACGAGCAGTACTTC	CASKGQGSYEQYF	TRBV5-6	NA	TRBJ2-7	TRBD1
TGCGCCAGCAGCCCAGGACAGTTGGGGAGAAACACCATATATTTT	CASSPGQLGRNTIYF	TRBV5-1	NA	TRBJ1-3	NA
TGTGCCAGCAGCTCCCCGAGGGAACAAGAGACCCAGTACTTC	CASSSPREQETQYF	TRBV28	NA	TRBJ2-5	NA
TGTGCCAGCGGCATTTCGGGGAACACTGAAGCTTTCTTT	CASGISGNTEAFF	TRBV5-5	NA	TRBJ1-1	NA
TGCAGCGTTGACAGCTACAATGAGCAGTTCTTC	CSVDSYNEQFF	TRBV29-1	NA	TRBJ2-1	NA
TGTGCCAGCAGTTCCCAACAGGACGGGAGGGACAACGAGCAGTACTTC	CASSSQQDGRDNEQYF	TRBV27	NA	TRBJ2-7	TRBD2
TGCAGTGCTAGAGCTTGGACAGGGCCAACTGCTAAGAACGAGCAGTACTTC	CSARAWTGPTAKNEQYF	TRBV20-1	once	TRBJ2-7	TRBD1
TGTGCCAGCAGTGAGTTCGGAATCACCTACGAGCAGTACTTC	CASSEFGITYEQYF	TRBV2	NA	TRBJ2-7	NA
TGTGCCAGCACCCTCCTAGTGGGGTCCCAAGAGACCCAGTACTTC	CASTLLVGSQETQYF	TRBV28	once	TRBJ2-5	NA
TGTGCCAGCAGTTTATCGGCGACAGGGATCTATGGCTACACCTTC	CASSLSATGIYGYTF	TRBV27	NA	TRBJ1-2	TRBD1
TGTGCCAGCAGCTTGGGGACAGGGGGCGTATCGGGGGCCAACGTCCTGACTTTC	CASSLGTGGVSGANVLTF	TRBV13	NA	TRBJ2-6	TRBD1
TGTGCCAGCAAGGTCCCCTCAGGTGGGACGCAGTATTTT	CASKVPSGGTQYF	TRBV25-1	NA	TRBJ2-3	NA
TGTGCCAGCAGCTGGAACCGGGACAGCCAAGAGACCCAGTACTTC	CASSWNRDSQETQYF	TRBV13	NA	TRBJ2-5	TRBD1
TGCGCCAGCAGCCAAGGGCGATCCGGGTCCGTCTCCGGGGAGCTGTTTTTT	CASSQGRSGSVSGELFF	TRBV4-1	once	TRBJ2-2	NA
TGCAGTGCTAGGAGGGGGCCGGGAAACTACGAGCAGTACTTC	CSARRGPGNYEQYF	TRBV20-1	NA	TRBJ2-7	TRBD1
TGTGCCACCAGCAGTCCCCGTAGGGACCAATCAAGTGGCTACACCTTC	CATSSPRRDQSSGYTF	TRBV15	NA	TRBJ1-2	NA
TGTGCCACCAGCATCATAACAGGGGGGACTTCACCCCTCCACTTT	CATSIITGGTSPLHF	TRBV15	NA	TRBJ1-6	TRBD1
TGTGCCAGCAGCTTGCAGGACGCTGAAGCTTTCTTT	CASSLQDAEAFF	TRBV5-6	NA	TRBJ1-1	NA
TGCGCCAGCAGCCCGGGACAGGGCGTTGGGGAGCTGTTTTTT	CASSPGQGVGELFF	TRBV4-1	NA	TRBJ2-2	TRBD1